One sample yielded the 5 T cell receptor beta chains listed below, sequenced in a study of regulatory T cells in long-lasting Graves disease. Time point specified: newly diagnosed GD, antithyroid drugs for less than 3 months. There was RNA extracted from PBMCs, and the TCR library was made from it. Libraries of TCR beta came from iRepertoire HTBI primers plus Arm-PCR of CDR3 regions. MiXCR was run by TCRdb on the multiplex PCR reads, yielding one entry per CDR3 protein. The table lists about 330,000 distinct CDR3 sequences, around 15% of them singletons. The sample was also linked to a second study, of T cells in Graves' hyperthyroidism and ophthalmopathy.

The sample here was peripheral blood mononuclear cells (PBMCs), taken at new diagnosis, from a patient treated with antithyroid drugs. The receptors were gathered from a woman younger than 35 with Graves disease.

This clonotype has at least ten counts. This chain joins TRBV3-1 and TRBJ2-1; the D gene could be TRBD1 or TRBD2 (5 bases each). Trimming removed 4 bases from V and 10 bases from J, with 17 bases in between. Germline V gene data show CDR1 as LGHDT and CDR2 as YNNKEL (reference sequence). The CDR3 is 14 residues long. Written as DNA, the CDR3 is TGTGCCAGCAGCCGATTGGGACCGCGACGAGAGCAGTTCTTC. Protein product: CASSRLGPRREQFF.

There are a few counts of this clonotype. Written as DNA, the CDR3 is TGTGCCAGCAGACTGGACAGGGGCCGGTTGAACACTGAAGCTTTCTTT. Protein: CASRLDRGRLNTEAFF. The genes are TRBV12-3 or TRBV12-4 and TRBJ1-1; TRBD1 aligns across 9 bases. The CDR3 is made up of 16 amino acids. V gave up 6 bases and J gave up 0 bases; unmatched junction bases: 8.

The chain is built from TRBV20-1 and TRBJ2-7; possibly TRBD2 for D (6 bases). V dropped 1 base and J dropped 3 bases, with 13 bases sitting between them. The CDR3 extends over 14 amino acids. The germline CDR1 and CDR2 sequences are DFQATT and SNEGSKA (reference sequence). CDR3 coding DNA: TGCAGTGCTAGAGGCCGGGGGAACCTCTACGAGCAGTACTTC. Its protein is CSARGRGNLYEQYF.

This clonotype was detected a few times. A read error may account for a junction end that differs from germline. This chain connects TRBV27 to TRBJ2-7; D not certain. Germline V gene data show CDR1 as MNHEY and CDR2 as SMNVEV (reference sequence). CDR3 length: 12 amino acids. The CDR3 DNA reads TGTGCCAGCAGGGGATACGTCCACGAACAGTACTTC. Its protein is CASRGYVHEQYF.

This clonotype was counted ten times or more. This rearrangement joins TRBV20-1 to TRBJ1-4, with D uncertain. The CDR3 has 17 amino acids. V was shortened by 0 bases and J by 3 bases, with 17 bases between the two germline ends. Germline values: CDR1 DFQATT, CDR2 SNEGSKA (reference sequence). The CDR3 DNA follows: TGCAGTGCTAGAGATAACGAACGCCTACTGGCTAATGAAAAACTGTTTTTT. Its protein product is CSARDNERLLANEKLFF.